This entry lists 10 T cell receptor beta chains sequenced from one sample in a study of cytomegalovirus exposure and HLA in healthy donors. 60 Vbeta and 13 Jbeta primers were used in PCR. TCRdb's table, derived via immunoSEQ multiplex PCR, lists solely in-frame clones and lacks some. The table includes about 180,000 clones, 70% to 80% detected once. Sequenced: PBMCs. These receptors all come from a man under 40 in good health and CMV-seronegative.

This clone was seen once. The J gene is TRBJ1-5, the V gene TRBV4-2, with D maybe TRBD1 (5 bases). Looked up from germline, CDR1 is LGHNA and CDR2 is YNFKEQ. V lost 4 bases and J lost 0, with 13 bases in between. CDR3 length equals 16 residues. The DNA of the CDR3 is TGTGCCAGCAGCCCCGCACAGGATTATAGCAATCAGCCCCAGCATTTT. Translation: CASSPAQDYSNQPQHF.

The V gene is TRBV2, the J gene TRBJ2-5; D is uncertain. V gave up 2 bases and J gave up 5 bases, with 6 bases separating them. Germline loops: CDR1 SNHLY, CDR2 FYNNEI. This CDR3 is 12 amino acids long. In DNA form, the CDR3 reads TGTGCCAGCAGTGAAACTATCGAGACCCAGTACTTC. The encoded protein is CASSETIETQYF.

This clone was seen more than once but under ten times. The chain couples TRBV5-1 to TRBJ2-5, with D possibly matching TRBD2 (6 bases). V lost 4 bases and J lost 0, with 10 bases in between. CDR1 and CDR2 (germline): SGHRS, YFSETQ. The CDR3 is 14 residues long. The CDR3 DNA reads TGCGCCAGCAGCCACTCGGGGGACCAAGAGACCCAGTACTTC. This encodes CASSHSGDQETQYF.

CDR3 sequence reads: CATASGTSGRLGTDTQYF. The CDR3 DNA reads TGTGCCACCGCCTCAGGGACTAGCGGGAGATTAGGCACAGATACGCAGTATTTT. V and J are TRBV28 and TRBJ2-3; 14 bases line up with TRBD2. The CDR3 covers 18 residues. J gave up 1 base and V 10 bases, and 13 bases lay outside the gene matches. Germline V gene sequence: CDR1 MDHEN, CDR2 SYDVKM.

The CDR3 here is CAWSASGAASGANVLTF. Here the CDR3 DNA reads TGTGCCTGGAGTGCGTCAGGGGCGGCCTCTGGGGCCAACGTCCTGACTTTC. The chain combines TRBV30 with TRBJ2-6; D is perhaps TRBD1 (6 bases). V was pared by 1 base and J by 0 bases, with 13 bases between. This CDR3 has 17 residues. Germline CDR1 and CDR2: GTSNPN and SVGIG (reference sequence).

The chain is built from TRBV7-8 and TRBJ2-3; 8 bases agree with TRBD1. V shed 2 bases, J shed 6 bases, and the junction held 4 bases outside the gene matches. This CDR3 has 14 amino acids. The germline V gene encodes CDR1 SGHVS and CDR2 FQNEAQ. In DNA, the CDR3 is TGTGCCAGCAGCTTACAGGGGGCAAAGGATACGCAGTATTTT. Residues: CASSLQGAKDTQYF.

The V call is TRBV7-2, the J call TRBJ1-4, with 7 bases fitting TRBD1. The V segment lost 1 base and the J segment 10 bases; nucleotides outside the gene matches: 3. The CDR3 totals 13 residues. CDR1 and CDR2 from the germline V gene are SGHTA and FQGNSA. Written as DNA, the CDR3 is TGTGCCAGCAGCTTAGGCCCAGGGGGAAAACTGTTTTTT. Its translation is CASSLGPGGKLFF.

The chain couples TRBV10-3 to TRBJ1-5; D not resolved. The V end was cut by 2 bases, the J end by 8 bases, with 22 bases between. CDR1 is ENHRY, CDR2 SYGVKD, per germline. This CDR3 is 17 amino acids long. The CDR3 spells CAISEIFGGRENEPQHF. The DNA for the CDR3 is TGTGCCATCAGTGAGATATTTGGTGGCCGGGAGAACGAGCCCCAGCATTTT.

The chain employs TRBV2 and TRBJ1-6; 7 nucleotides agree with TRBD1. The V and J ends lost 5 bases and 10 bases, in that order; junction bases with no gene match: 20. The CDR3 runs to 18 residues. In germline, CDR1 is SNHLY, CDR2 FYNNEI. The CDR3 region has the DNA TGTGCCAGCAGTCCATCCCCGGGACAGCAAATTAGTTTATCACCCCTCCACTTT. This translates into CASSPSPGQQISLSPLHF. Full variable domain (rest looked up from reference TRBV2 and TRBJ1-6): EPEVTQTPSHQVTQMGQEVILRCVPISNHLYFYWYRQILGQKVEFLVSFYNNEISEKSEIFDDQFSVERPDGSNFTLKIRSTKLEDSAMYFCASSPSPGQQISLSPLHFGNGTRLTVT.

The chain uses TRBV5-6 and TRBJ1-4; TRBD1 agrees at 12 bases. The length of the CDR3 is 18 residues. V shed 1 base, J shed 2 bases, and the junction held 6 bases outside the gene matches. CDR1 and CDR2 from the germline V gene are SGHDT and YYEEEE. As DNA, the CDR3 is TGTGCCAGCAGCTTGCTCGGGACAGGGGGCGTCACTAATGAAAAACTGTTTTTT. As protein: CASSLLGTGGVTNEKLFF. The whole variable domain, remainder taken from reference TRBV5-6 and TRBJ1-4, is DAGVTQSPTHLIKTRGQQVTLRCSPKSGHDTVSWYQQALGQGPQFIFQYYEEEERQRGNFPDRFSGHQFPNYSSELNVNALLLGDSALYLCASSLLGTGGVTNEKLFFGSGTQLSVL.